This T cell receptor beta chain is from a study of shared clonotypes between healthy human individuals. The overall study: Ranging from 18 to 49 in age, donors were two women and three men.

The data were produced by immunoSEQ multiplex PCR, yet TCRdb's version contains in-frame clones alone and is incomplete. The sample yields about 2.4 million clones, 80% to 95% seen once. The sample was naive CD4+ T cells from PBMCs. Subset defined: CD45RA+ positively selected. The TCR originated in a man between 18 and 35 years old in good health. Some clones in this sample may be carry-over from other donors' samples.

The CDR3 bases are TGTGCCAGCAGCCCAGCCTCGGGGGGAAACACCATATATTTT. As protein: CASSPASGGNTIYF. The chain has TRBV7-6 and TRBJ1-3; no clear D gene. This CDR3 has 14 amino acids. Trimming cost V 5 bases and J 4 bases, with 12 bases left between them. Germline values: CDR1 SGHVS, CDR2 FNYEAQ.